Listed here is a single T cell receptor beta chain. As yet, its antigen is unknown. This PCR relied on a set of 60 Vbeta primers and 13 Jbeta primers. Sequencing used immunoSEQ multiplex PCR; TCRdb keeps in-frame clones, though not all of them. The sample yields approximately 160,000 clones, roughly 80% seen once. The data were taken from a study of cytomegalovirus exposure and HLA in healthy donors. Whole-study results and caveats: Earlier findings revealed that most TCR beta V segments proved productive either about 90% or about 30% of the time. Under in vitro conditions, a few CMV-associated chains were confirmed as specific for CMV antigens.

The CDR3 contains 14 residues. Germline CDR1 is SEHNR and CDR2 is FQNEAQ (reference sequence). The J segment lost 4 bases and the V segment lost 1 base, leaving 2 bases of the junction unmatched. The source material was PBMCs. The chain couples TRBV7-9 to TRBJ2-7; TRBD2 aligns across 9 bases. The sequence derives from a girl aged 2 to 10 in good health and CMV-seropositive. The CDR3 region is CASSLGLAGYEQYF. DNA of the CDR3: TGTGCCAGCAGCTTAGGGCTAGCGGGGTACGAGCAGTACTTC. The complete variable domain, with remaining parts taken from reference TRBV7-9 and TRBJ2-7, reads DTGVSQNPRHKITKRGQNVTFRCDPISEHNRLYWYRQTLGQGPEFLTYFQNEAQLEKSRLLSDRFSAERPKGSFSTLEIQRTEQGDSAMYLCASSLGLAGYEQYFGPGTRLTVT.